This T cell receptor (beta chain) came from a study of blood T cell repertoires in COVID-19. Profiled with immunoSEQ multiplex PCR; TCRdb holds only in-frame clones, not every one. Among hundreds of thousands of clones listed, approximately 88% were seen once. The CDR3 is 16 residues long. Losses at the gene ends were 1 base for V and 2 bases for J; bases not matched to a gene: 4. From germline, CDR1 is LNHNV and CDR2 YYDKDF (reference sequence). The V gene is TRBV15, the J gene TRBJ2-1; TRBD2 aligns across 8 bases. The sample comprised peripheral blood. This receptor was identified in a woman aged 25 to 39 with COVID-19, enrolled during active disease. The CDR3 spells CATSRGAGEAYNEQFF. CDR3 sequence (DNA): TGTGCCACCAGCAGAGGAGCGGGAGAGGCCTACAATGAGCAGTTCTTC.